Below are 29 T cell receptor beta chains sequenced from a single sample in a study of beta chain features in type 1 diabetes. Study-level results: Among all four CD4+ subsets, Type 1 diabetes patients had TCRB CDR3s that were moderately but significantly shorter.

cDNA synthesis used the whole RNA isolate, giving expressed TCRB sequences. Profiled with immunoSEQ multiplex PCR; TCRdb holds only in-frame clones, not every one. This table holds some 200,000 clones, 16% found once. These receptors are not linked to any known antigen. Sequenced: naive CD4+ T cells from blood. The receptors derive from a man in his thirties or forties with type 1 diabetes.

In regard to this clone: The sample holds other DNA sequences that translate to the same CDR3. The rearrangement links TRBV7-9 to TRBJ2-5; no clear D. V gave up 5 bases and J gave up 1 base, with 8 bases separating them. Germline CDR1 SEHNR, CDR2 FQNEAQ (reference sequence). The CDR3 runs to 13 residues. The CDR3 region has the DNA TGTGCCAGCAGCCTATGGGGCCAAGAGACCCAGTACTTC. Protein product: CASSLWGQETQYF.

The chain has TRBV4-1 and TRBJ2-1; D is possibly TRBD2 (6 bases). The ends were cut back, 0 bases at V and 0 bases at J, with 15 bases in the middle. The CDR3 length is 18 residues. Germline CDR1 and CDR2: MGHRA and YSYEKL. The CDR3 DNA reads as TGCGCCAGCAGCCAAGACCCCGGACTATCAAGCTCCTACAATGAGCAGTTCTTC. Translation: CASSQDPGLSSSYNEQFF.

This clone showed up just a few times. This sequence joins TRBV10-3 and TRBJ2-1; maybe TRBD2 (6 bases). V lost 8 bases, J lost 8 bases, and 13 bases lay in between. Per germline, CDR1 ENHRY and CDR2 SYGVKD. The CDR3 is made up of 12 amino acids. CDR3 region: CAIGEAEYEQFF. The DNA for the CDR3 is TGTGCCATCGGGGAGGCCGAGTATGAGCAGTTCTTC.

The chain couples TRBV28 to TRBJ2-7; D is undetermined. Trimming stripped 11 bases from V and 3 bases from J, with 14 bases between. CDR3 length equals 12 residues. The germline gives CDR1 MDHEN, CDR2 SYDVKM. The CDR3 DNA follows: TGTGCCTCCCGGACCGTAAGCTACGAGCAGTACTTC. Its translation is CASRTVSYEQYF.

This clone was seen only a few times. The chain links TRBV30 to TRBJ1-5, with D possibly being TRBD1 (5 bases). Trimming pared 4 bases from V and 3 bases from J, leaving 16 bases between. Germline lookup yields CDR1 GTSNPN and CDR2 SVGIG (reference sequence). The CDR3 spans 15 residues. CDR3 region: CAWTRPGPNNQPQHF. CDR3 DNA: TGTGCCTGGACCCGTCCGGGACCAAACAATCAGCCCCAGCATTTT.

This chain uses TRBV29-1 with TRBJ2-5; 7 nucleotides match TRBD1. The CDR3 loop spans 12 amino acids. With 7 bases clipped from V and 2 bases from J, the junction kept 4 bases outside the gene matches. Germline V lookup: CDR1 SQVTM, CDR2 ANQGSEA. CDR3: CSAGTAQETQYF. The CDR3 coding sequence is TGCAGCGCTGGGACAGCACAAGAGACCCAGTACTTC.

The chain has TRBV14 and TRBJ2-3; the D gene is possibly TRBD2 (5 bases). This CDR3 has 17 residues. Germline lookup yields CDR1 SGHDN and CDR2 FVKESK. V lost 3 bases and J 1 base, leaving 17 bases between the germline ends. The CDR3 DNA reads as TGTGCCAGCAGCCAGAGGGCTGGGCGGCTGGGCACAGATACGCAGTATTTT. Residues: CASSQRAGRLGTDTQYF.

The J gene is TRBJ2-5, the V gene TRBV29-1; D remains ambiguous. This CDR3 has 12 residues. The V and J ends lost 6 bases and 5 bases respectively, with 13 bases between them. Looked up from germline, CDR1 is SQVTM and CDR2 is ANQGSEA. CDR3 sequence (DNA): TGCAGCGTGTCCCCCAGCGCCGAGACCCAGTACTTC. Its translation is CSVSPSAETQYF.

This clone appeared a few times. This chain links TRBV29-1 with TRBJ2-7, with TRBD1 matching over 10 bases. The CDR3 consists of 17 residues. The trim removed 0 bases at V and 5 bases at J, leaving 13 bases unmatched. Germline CDR1 SQVTM, CDR2 ANQGSEA. The CDR3: CSVEDQGWGTGVNEQYF. The CDR3 nucleotides read TGCAGCGTTGAAGATCAAGGTTGGGGGACAGGGGTTAACGAGCAGTACTTC.

The gene calls are TRBV25-1 and TRBJ1-3, with no clear D. The CDR3 consists of 14 residues. Trimming took 1 base from V and 9 from J, leaving 13 bases between them. The V gene's germline CDR1 is MGHDK and CDR2 SYGVNS. The CDR3 here is CASSESTPRSTIYF. The CDR3 region has the DNA TGTGCCAGCAGTGAATCAACCCCGAGGAGCACCATATATTTT.

The gene calls are TRBV11-2 and TRBJ2-2; D might be TRBD2 (6 bases). Deletions cut 5 bases from V and 5 bases from J, with 12 bases between. The CDR3 runs 14 residues. The V gene's germline CDR1 is SGHAT and CDR2 FQNNGV. The CDR3 spells CASSLASATGELFF. CDR3 coding DNA: TGTGCCAGCAGCCTAGCGTCTGCTACCGGGGAGCTGTTTTTT.

The chain has TRBV30 and TRBJ1-1, with TRBD1 matching over 9 bases. The J segment lost 5 bases and the V segment lost 5 bases, leaving 12 bases of the junction unmatched. This CDR3 contains 15 residues. CDR1 is GTSNPN, CDR2 SVGIG, per germline (reference sequence). CDR3 region: CAWVPGTGRRTEAFF. Written as DNA, the CDR3 is TGTGCCTGGGTTCCCGGGACAGGGAGGAGGACTGAAGCTTTCTTT.

The chain links TRBV7-2 to TRBJ2-3; no firm D call. This CDR3 spans 12 amino acids. V shed 3 bases and J shed 2 bases, with 3 bases lying between them. Per the germline V gene, CDR1 is SGHTA and CDR2 is FQGNSA. The CDR3 nucleotides read TGTGCCAGCAGCTTCTACACAGATACGCAGTATTTT. This sequence encodes CASSFYTDTQYF.

This clone was counted between two and nine times. The chain employs TRBV29-1 and TRBJ1-1, with D maybe TRBD1 (6 bases). V was shortened by 3 bases and J by 8 bases, with 16 bases between the two germline ends. In germline, CDR1 is SQVTM, CDR2 ANQGSEA. This CDR3 is built from 13 residues. The CDR3 DNA sequence: TGCAGCGTTGAGGGACAACAGCGGAAGGAAGCTTTCTTT. Its translation: CSVEGQQRKEAFF.

For this clone: Different DNA sequences within this sample yield the same CDR3. The chain carries TRBV10-3 and TRBJ2-3; weak D call: TRBD1 (6 bases). V lost 8 bases and J lost 0, with 9 bases in between. The germline gives CDR1 ENHRY, CDR2 SYGVKD. The CDR3 length is 13 residues. The CDR3 is CAIRGQSTDTQYF. The CDR3 nucleotides are TGTGCCATCCGAGGACAGAGCACAGATACGCAGTATTTT.

The V and J genes are TRBV9 and TRBJ2-1; D is perhaps TRBD1 (6 bases). The germline gives CDR1 SGDLS, CDR2 YYNGEE. Trimming pared 5 bases from V and 6 bases from J, leaving 12 bases between. CDR3 length: 13 residues. The CDR3 protein is CASRDRHLNEQFF. The CDR3 DNA sequence: TGTGCCAGCAGAGACAGGCATCTCAATGAGCAGTTCTTC.

This chain joins TRBV30 and TRBJ2-5; 12 bases line up with TRBD2. V shed 7 bases, J shed 7 bases, and the junction held 7 bases outside the gene matches. The germline gives CDR1 GTSNPN, CDR2 SVGIG (reference sequence). There are 13 residues in the CDR3. The CDR3 nucleotides are TGTGCCTCCACGACTAGCGGGAGTGGGACCCAGTACTTC. It translates to CASTTSGSGTQYF.

This clone showed up just a few times. The rearrangement uses TRBV5-1 and TRBJ2-1; D unclear. Germline V gene sequence: CDR1 SGHRS, CDR2 YFSETQ. V lost 3 bases and J 5 bases, leaving 15 bases between the germline ends. This CDR3 contains 15 residues. For the CDR3, the DNA is TGCGCCAGCAGCTGGGTCCCCGTTGGAAACAATGAGCAGTTCTTC. This sequence encodes CASSWVPVGNNEQFF. The full variable domain, with the rest looked up from reference TRBV5-1 and TRBJ2-1, is KAGVTQTPRYLIKTRGQQVTLSCSPISGHRSVSWYQQTPGQGLQFLFEYFSETQRNKGNFPGRFSGRQFSNSRSEMNVSTLELGDSALYLCASSWVPVGNNEQFFGPGTRLTVL.

The chain recombines TRBV7-2 with TRBJ2-2, with 7 bases lining up with TRBD1. In germline, CDR1 is SGHTA, CDR2 FQGNSA. V dropped 3 bases and J dropped 6; count of bases not matched to a gene: 4. This CDR3 spans 14 amino acids. CDR3 amino acids: CASSFTGDAGELFF. The CDR3 DNA sequence: TGTGCCAGCAGCTTTACAGGGGATGCCGGGGAGCTGTTTTTT.

The chain recombines TRBV11-1 with TRBJ1-1, with D possibly being TRBD1 (5 bases). The length of the CDR3 is 11 residues. The germline V gene has CDR1 SGHAT and CDR2 FQDESV (reference sequence). V lost 6 bases and J lost 11, with 13 bases in between. CDR3 protein: CASSRRDFAFF. CDR3 bases: TGTGCCAGCAGTCGAAGGGACTTCGCTTTCTTT.

The chain combines TRBV25-1 with TRBJ2-1; 7 bases line up with TRBD1. Trimming removed 2 bases from V and 0 bases from J; junction bases left unmatched: 4. The CDR3 runs to 16 residues. Germline values: CDR1 MGHDK, CDR2 SYGVNS. CDR3 DNA sequence: TGTGCCAGCAGTGAAGCCCGGGACAGCTCCTACAATGAGCAGTTCTTC. Translated, it gives CASSEARDSSYNEQFF.

In this sample, this clone turned up a few times. The chain combines TRBV7-9 with TRBJ2-2; D is uncertain. The CDR3 sequence is 12 residues long. V lost 6 bases to trimming and J lost 6 bases, with 8 bases between them. CDR1 is SEHNR and CDR2 is FQNEAQ in the germline V gene (reference sequence). CDR3: CASRLAPGELFF. In DNA, the CDR3 is TGTGCCAGCAGGCTGGCCCCCGGGGAGCTGTTTTTT.

The gene calls are TRBV20-1 and TRBJ2-7; TRBD2 matches at 7 bases. Germline values: CDR1 DFQATT, CDR2 SNEGSKA (reference sequence). CDR3 length equals 11 residues. With V trimmed by 6 bases and J by 4 bases, 3 bases remained unmatched. CDR3 nucleotide sequence: TGCAGTGCCCAGCGGGAATACGAGCAGTACTTC. It codes for CSAQREYEQYF.

This clone has only a few counts. V and J are TRBV14 and TRBJ2-1; 13 bases fit TRBD2. CDR1 and CDR2 (germline): SGHDN, FVKESK. The CDR3 loop spans 14 amino acids. Trimming at V came to 4 bases and at J to 10 bases, leaving 4 bases not matched to a gene. The DNA of the CDR3 is TGTGCCAGCAGCCGGACTAGCGGGAGAAGAGAGCAGTTCTTC. Translation gives CASSRTSGRREQFF.

The rearrangement uses TRBV7-9 and TRBJ2-3; D call uncertain. Per germline, CDR1 SEHNR and CDR2 FQNEAQ (reference sequence). V was shortened by 2 bases and J by 0 bases, with 9 bases between the two germline ends. The CDR3 contains 15 residues. The CDR3 reads CASSLLRSSTDTQYF. For the CDR3, the DNA is TGTGCCAGCAGCTTACTACGCAGTAGCACAGATACGCAGTATTTT.

The rearrangement links TRBV7-8 to TRBJ2-7, with 7 positions matching TRBD1. Germline V lookup: CDR1 SGHVS, CDR2 FQNEAQ. The CDR3 is 14 amino acids. J lost 5 bases, V lost 2 bases, and 6 bases had no gene match. This chain's CDR3 is CASSLRQGVHEQYF. CDR3 nucleotide sequence: TGTGCCAGCAGCTTAAGACAGGGCGTCCACGAGCAGTACTTC.

The sample holds a few counts of this clone. The chain carries TRBV15 and TRBJ1-2, with D possibly matching TRBD1 (5 bases). The CDR3 consists of 16 residues. The germline gives CDR1 LNHNV, CDR2 YYDKDF (reference sequence). The V end was cut by 4 bases, the J end by 7 bases, with 22 bases between. CDR3 residues: CATSMDARQGVRGYTF. CDR3 bases: TGTGCCACCAGCATGGACGCGCGGCAGGGAGTACGTGGCTACACCTTC.

This clone was counted between two and nine times. This chain joins TRBV18 and TRBJ2-1, with D perhaps matching TRBD2 (5 bases). CDR3 size: 14 residues. The germline V and J ends were trimmed by 3 bases and 2 bases, with 8 bases remaining between them. Germline CDR1 reads KGHSH; CDR2 reads LQKENI. This chain's CDR3 is CASSPGAPYNEQFF. DNA of the CDR3: TGTGCCAGCTCACCGGGAGCTCCCTACAATGAGCAGTTCTTC.

This clone was detected only a few times. V gene TRBV7-2 combines with J gene TRBJ2-1; 9 bases agree with TRBD2. CDR3 size: 15 residues. The germline V gene has CDR1 SGHTA and CDR2 FQGNSA. Unmatched junction bases numbered 3, after V lost 3 bases and J lost 3 bases. The CDR3 spells CASSLTSGHYNEQFF. DNA of the CDR3: TGTGCCAGCAGCTTGACTAGCGGACACTACAATGAGCAGTTCTTC.